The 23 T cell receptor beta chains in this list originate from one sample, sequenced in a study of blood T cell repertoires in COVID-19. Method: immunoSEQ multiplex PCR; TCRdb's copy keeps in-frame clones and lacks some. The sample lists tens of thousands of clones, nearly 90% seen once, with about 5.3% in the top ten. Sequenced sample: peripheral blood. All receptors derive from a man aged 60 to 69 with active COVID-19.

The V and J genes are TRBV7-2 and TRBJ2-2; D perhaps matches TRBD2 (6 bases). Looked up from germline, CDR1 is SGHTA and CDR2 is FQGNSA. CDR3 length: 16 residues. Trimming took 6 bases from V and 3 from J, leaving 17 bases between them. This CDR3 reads CASSYDREPDTGELFF. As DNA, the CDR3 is TGTGCCAGCAGTTACGACCGGGAGCCGGACACCGGGGAGCTGTTTTTT. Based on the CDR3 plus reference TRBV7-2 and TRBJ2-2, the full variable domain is GAGVSQSPSNKVTEKGKDVELRCDPISGHTALYWYRQSLGQGLEFLIYFQGNSAPDKSGLPSDRFSAERTGGSVSTLTIQRTQQEDSAVYLCASSYDREPDTGELFFGEGSRLTVL.

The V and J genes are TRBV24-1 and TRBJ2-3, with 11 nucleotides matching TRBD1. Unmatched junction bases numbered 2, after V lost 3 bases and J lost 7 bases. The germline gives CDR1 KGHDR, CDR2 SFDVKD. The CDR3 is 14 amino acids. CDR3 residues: CATSDRDRGNTQYF. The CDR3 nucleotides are TGTGCCACCAGTGATAGGGACAGGGGGAATACGCAGTATTTT.

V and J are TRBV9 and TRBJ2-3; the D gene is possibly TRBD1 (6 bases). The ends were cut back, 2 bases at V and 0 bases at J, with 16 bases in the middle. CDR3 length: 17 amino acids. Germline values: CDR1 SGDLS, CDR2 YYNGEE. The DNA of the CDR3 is TGTGCCAGCAGCGTTCGGTCTTGGACAGAGAGCACAGATACGCAGTATTTT. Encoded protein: CASSVRSWTESTDTQYF.

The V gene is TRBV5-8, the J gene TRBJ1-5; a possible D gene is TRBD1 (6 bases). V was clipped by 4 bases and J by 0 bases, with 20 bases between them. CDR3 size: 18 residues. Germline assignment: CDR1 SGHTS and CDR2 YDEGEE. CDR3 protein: CASSLTRGIPISNQPQHF. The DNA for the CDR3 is TGTGCCAGCAGCCTAACTAGGGGGATCCCAATTAGCAATCAGCCCCAGCATTTT.

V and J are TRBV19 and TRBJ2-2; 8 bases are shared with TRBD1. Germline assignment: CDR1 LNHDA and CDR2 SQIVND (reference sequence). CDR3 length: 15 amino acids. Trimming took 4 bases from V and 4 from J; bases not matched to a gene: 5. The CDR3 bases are TGTGCCAGTAGTAATCAGGGGGCGGTCACCGGGGAGCTGTTTTTT. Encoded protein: CASSNQGAVTGELFF.

CDR3 DNA sequence: TGTGCCAGCAGCCCGAGGACTAGCGGCACCTACGAGCAGTACTTC. It codes for CASSPRTSGTYEQYF. The chain links TRBV3-1 (or the pseudogene TRBV3-2) to TRBJ2-7; 10 bases match TRBD2. The V gene end was trimmed by 4 bases and the J gene end by 2 bases; junction bases not matched to a gene: 5. The germline V gene encodes CDR1 LGHDT and CDR2 YNNKEL (reference sequence). The CDR3 has 15 residues.

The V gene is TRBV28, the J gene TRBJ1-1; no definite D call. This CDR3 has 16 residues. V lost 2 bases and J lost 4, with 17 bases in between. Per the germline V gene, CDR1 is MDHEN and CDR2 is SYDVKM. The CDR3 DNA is TGTGCCAGCAGTTTAATTTTCGGTCAGGATGTCACTGAAGCTTTCTTT. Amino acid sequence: CASSLIFGQDVTEAFF. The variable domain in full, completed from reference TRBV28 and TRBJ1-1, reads DVKVTQSSRYLVKRTGEKVFLECVQDMDHENMFWYRQDPGLGLRLIYFSYDVKMKEKGDIPEGYSVSREKKERFSLILESASTNQTSMYLCASSLIFGQDVTEAFFGQGTRLTVV.

The CDR3 bases are TGTGCCAGCACCACGTGGGGCTACGGGCAGCCCCAGCATTTT. It specifies CASTTWGYGQPQHF. The V and J genes are TRBV6-6 and TRBJ1-5, with D possibly being TRBD1 (5 bases). The CDR3 loop spans 14 amino acids. V lost 7 bases and J 7 bases, leaving 17 bases between the germline ends. Per germline, CDR1 MNHNY and CDR2 SVGAGI (reference sequence).

The DNA of the CDR3 is TGTGCCAGCAGTTCGTACAGGACGGGCACTGAAGCTTTCTTT. Its translation is CASSSYRTGTEAFF. The V gene is TRBV11-2, the J gene TRBJ1-1, with a weak D call TRBD1 (5 bases). The CDR3 loop spans 14 amino acids. Trimming cost V 6 bases and J 4 bases, with 15 bases left between them. The germline V gene encodes CDR1 SGHAT and CDR2 FQNNGV.

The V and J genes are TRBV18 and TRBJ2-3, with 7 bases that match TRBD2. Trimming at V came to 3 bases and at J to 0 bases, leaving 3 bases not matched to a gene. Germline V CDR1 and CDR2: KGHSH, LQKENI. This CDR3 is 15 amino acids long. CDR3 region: CASSPRLASTDTQYF. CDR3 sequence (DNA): TGTGCCAGCTCACCTAGACTAGCCAGCACAGATACGCAGTATTTT.

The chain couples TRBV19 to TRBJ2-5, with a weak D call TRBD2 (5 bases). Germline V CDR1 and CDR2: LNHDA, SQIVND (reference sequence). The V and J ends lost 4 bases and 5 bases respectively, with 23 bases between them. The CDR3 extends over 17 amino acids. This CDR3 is CASSTAHGQRRRETQYF. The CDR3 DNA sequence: TGTGCCAGTAGTACAGCCCACGGGCAGCGGAGGAGGGAGACCCAGTACTTC.

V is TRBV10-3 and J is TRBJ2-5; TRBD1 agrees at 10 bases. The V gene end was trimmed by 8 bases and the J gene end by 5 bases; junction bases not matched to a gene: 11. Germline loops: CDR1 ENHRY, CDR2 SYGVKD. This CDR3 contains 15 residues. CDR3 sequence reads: CAIRSGQGTRETQYF. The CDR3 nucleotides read TGTGCCATCCGTTCGGGACAGGGGACTCGGGAGACCCAGTACTTC.

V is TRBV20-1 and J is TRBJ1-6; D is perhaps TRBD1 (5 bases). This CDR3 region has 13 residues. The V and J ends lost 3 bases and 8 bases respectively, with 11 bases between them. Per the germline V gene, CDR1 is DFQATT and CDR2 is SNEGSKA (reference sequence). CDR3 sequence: CSASKGFDSPLHF. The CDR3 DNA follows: TGCAGTGCTAGTAAGGGGTTTGATTCACCCCTCCACTTT.

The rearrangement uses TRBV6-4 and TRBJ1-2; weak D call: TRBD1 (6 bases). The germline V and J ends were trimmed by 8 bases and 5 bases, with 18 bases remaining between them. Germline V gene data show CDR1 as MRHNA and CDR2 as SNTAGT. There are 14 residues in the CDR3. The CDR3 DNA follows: TGTGCCAGCTGGCAGGGAAGGGGGAAATATGGCTACACCTTC. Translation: CASWQGRGKYGYTF.

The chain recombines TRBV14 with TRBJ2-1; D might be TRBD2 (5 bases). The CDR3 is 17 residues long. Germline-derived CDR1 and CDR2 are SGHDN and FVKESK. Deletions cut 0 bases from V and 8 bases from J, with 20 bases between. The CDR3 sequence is CASSQDLGQRVFDEQFF. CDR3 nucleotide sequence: TGTGCCAGCAGCCAAGATTTGGGCCAGAGGGTATTCGATGAGCAGTTCTTC.

The CDR3 protein is CASSYSGRASNTEAFF. The CDR3 DNA is TGTGCCAGCAGTTACTCAGGCAGGGCCTCGAACACTGAAGCTTTCTTT. The chain employs TRBV6-2 or TRBV6-3 and TRBJ1-1, with D possibly being TRBD1 (5 bases). Per the germline V gene, CDR1 is MNHEY and CDR2 is SVGEGT. The CDR3 consists of 16 residues. Between the trimmed V and J ends, which lost 0 bases and 1 base, there was a span of 12 bases.

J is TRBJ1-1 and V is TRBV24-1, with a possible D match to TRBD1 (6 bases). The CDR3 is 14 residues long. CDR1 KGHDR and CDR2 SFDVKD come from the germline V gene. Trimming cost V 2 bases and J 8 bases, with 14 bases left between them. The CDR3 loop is CATSDSSRTDEAFF. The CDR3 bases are TGTGCCACCAGTGATTCCTCAAGGACAGACGAAGCTTTCTTT.

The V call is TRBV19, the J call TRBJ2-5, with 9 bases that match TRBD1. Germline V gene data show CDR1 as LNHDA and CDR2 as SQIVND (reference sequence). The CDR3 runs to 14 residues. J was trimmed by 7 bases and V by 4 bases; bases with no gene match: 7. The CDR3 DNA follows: TGTGCCAGTAGTACTTGGGACAGGGTGGGGACCCAGTACTTC. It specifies CASSTWDRVGTQYF.

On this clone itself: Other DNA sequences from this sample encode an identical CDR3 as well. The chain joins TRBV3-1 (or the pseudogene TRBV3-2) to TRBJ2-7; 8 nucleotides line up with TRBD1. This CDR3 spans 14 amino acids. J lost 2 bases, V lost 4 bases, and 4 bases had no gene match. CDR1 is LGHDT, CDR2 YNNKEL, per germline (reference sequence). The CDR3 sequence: CASSRGQGAYEQYF. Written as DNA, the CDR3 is TGTGCCAGCAGCCGCGGACAGGGCGCCTACGAGCAGTACTTC.

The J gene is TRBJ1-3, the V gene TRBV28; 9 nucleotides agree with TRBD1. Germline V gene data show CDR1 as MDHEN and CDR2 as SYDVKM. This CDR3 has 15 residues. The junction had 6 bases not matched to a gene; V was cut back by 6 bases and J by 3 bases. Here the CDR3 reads CASSKQGAGGNTIYF. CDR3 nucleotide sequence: TGTGCCAGCAGCAAACAGGGGGCCGGTGGAAACACCATATATTTT.

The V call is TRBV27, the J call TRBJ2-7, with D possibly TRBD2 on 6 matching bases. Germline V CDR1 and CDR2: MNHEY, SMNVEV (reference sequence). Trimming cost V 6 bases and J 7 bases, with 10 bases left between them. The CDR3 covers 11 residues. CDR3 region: CASSPGREQYF. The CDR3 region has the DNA TGTGCCAGCAGCCCGGGGAGGGAGCAGTACTTC.

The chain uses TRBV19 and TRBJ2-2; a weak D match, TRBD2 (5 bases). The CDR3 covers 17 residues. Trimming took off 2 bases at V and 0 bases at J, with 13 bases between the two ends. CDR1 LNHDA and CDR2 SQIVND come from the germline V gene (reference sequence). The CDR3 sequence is CASSIRGKTTNTGELFF. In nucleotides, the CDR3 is TGTGCCAGTAGTATAAGAGGAAAGACTACGAACACCGGGGAGCTGTTTTTT.

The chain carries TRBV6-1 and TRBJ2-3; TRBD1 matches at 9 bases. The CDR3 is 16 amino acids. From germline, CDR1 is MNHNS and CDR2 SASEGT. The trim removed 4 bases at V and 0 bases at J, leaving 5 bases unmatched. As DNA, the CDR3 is TGTGCCAGCAGTGGGACGGGACAGGGAAGCACAGATACGCAGTATTTT. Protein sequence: CASSGTGQGSTDTQYF.